The rows below give T cell receptor beta chains drawn from one sample of a study of human T cells and chemical hapten exposure. TCRdb reprocessed the RACE reads via MiXCR and lists one record per CDR3 protein. The sample lists about 98,000 distinct CDR3 sequences; 10% to 12% were seen once. The sequenced sample was whole blood, obtained in connection with sensitization to the hapten diphenylcyclopropenone (DPC). The receptor source for this set is a woman aged 60-75 years with alopecia areata. Some clones in this sample may be carry-over from other donors' samples. Each CDR3 is given with its conserved first and last residue. A D gene is named only where the DNA matches it firmly. The listing skips clone size in some rows; elsewhere it reads once, few, many or a size class.

V gene	D gene	J gene	clone size	CDR3 DNA	CDR3 protein
TRBV6-1	NA	TRBJ2-2	NA	TGTGCCAGGGGGAGTTTCGGGAACACCGGGGAGCTGTTTTTT	CARGSFGNTGELFF
TRBV20-1	NA	TRBJ1-1	NA	TGCAGTGTGGGCAGGCGTAGGAACACTGAAGCTTTCTTT	CSVGRRRNTEAFF
TRBV7-8	NA	TRBJ1-4	few	TGTGCCAGCAGCTTACCAGACCGACTGACGGAGAGCCGCACAACTAATGAAAAACTGTTTTTT	CASSLPDRLTESRTTNEKLFF
TRBV6-4	NA	TRBJ1-2	many	TGTGCCAGCAGTGATGGGGGAGAAGGCTACACCTTC	CASSDGGEGYTF
TRBV2	NA	TRBJ1-2	many	TGTGCCAGCAGTGACGCTAATCTCTATGGCTACACCTTC	CASSDANLYGYTF
TRBV4-1	TRBD1	TRBJ1-5	many	TGCGCCAGCAGCCCCTATCAGTCCACCGGGACAGGGGCTTCCACGGCCCAGCATTTT	CASSPYQSTGTGASTAQHF
TRBV10-3	NA	TRBJ2-7	many	TGTGCCATCAGTGATAGCACTTACGAGCAGTACTTC	CAISDSTYEQYF
TRBV7-9	NA	TRBJ2-7	many	TGTGCCAGCAGCTTTACAGGCGGGCAGGTCTACGAGCAGTACTTC	CASSFTGGQVYEQYF
TRBV18	NA	TRBJ1-1	many	TGTGCCAGCTCACCTAAAGTACAGGGTGATGAAGCTTTCTTT	CASSPKVQGDEAFF
TRBV7-8	NA	TRBJ2-7	many	TGTGCCAGCAGCCCAAACGTAGCCGGGGTCTCCTACGAGCAGTACTTC	CASSPNVAGVSYEQYF
TRBV9	NA	TRBJ2-2	NA	TGTGCCAGCAGTTCACCCACGATGGAGCTGTTTTTT	CASSSPTMELFF
TRBV6-1	NA	TRBJ1-4	NA	TGTGCCAGCACGTCCCCAGGGAAAGAAAAACTGTTTTTT	CASTSPGKEKLFF
TRBV6-1	TRBD1	TRBJ2-1	NA	TGTGCCAGTACCGGGACAGGCTTCAATGAGCAGTTCTTC	CASTGTGFNEQFF
TRBV2	NA	TRBJ1-3	few	TGTGCCAGCAGAGTCGAGTCGGGAAACACCATATATTTT	CASRVESGNTIYF
TRBV7-9	NA	TRBJ1-3	many	TGTGCCAGCAGCTTAGAACAGGGCTCTGGAAACACCATATATTTT	CASSLEQGSGNTIYF
TRBV20-1	NA	TRBJ1-1	few	TGCAGTGCTAGAGAGGGCGCCCGTACTGAAGCTTTCTTT	CSAREGARTEAFF
TRBV27	NA	TRBJ2-3	NA	TGTGCCAGCAGTTTATGGGGCCAGGGGCGCGAGTCAAAAACAGATACGCAGTATTTT	CASSLWGQGRESKTDTQYF
TRBV7-2	NA	TRBJ1-6	NA	TGTGCCAGCAGAGCGGTAGGCGGATCTGACGGAGCCCTCCACTTT	CASRAVGGSDGALHF
TRBV12-5	NA	TRBJ1-1	few	TGTGCTAGTGGTTTGGCCTTTAACACTGAAGCTTTCTTT	CASGLAFNTEAFF
TRBV2	TRBD1	TRBJ2-7	NA	TGTGCCAGCGGCAGACAGGGGGGGACCTACGAGCAGTACTTC	CASGRQGGTYEQYF
TRBV7-2	NA	TRBJ1-2	many	TGTGCCAGCAGCTTGAACACAGGCAACTATGGCTACACCTTC	CASSLNTGNYGYTF
TRBV19	NA	TRBJ2-5	few	TGTGCCAGTATGGGCAGGCCTCAAGAGACCCAGTACTTC	CASMGRPQETQYF